These 5 T cell receptor beta chains came from one sample sequenced in a study of shared clonotypes between healthy human individuals (TCRdb year 2020). Libraries were built with the immunoSEQ multiplex PCR assay. In its TCRdb copy, this immuneACCESS table keeps in-frame sequences only and misses some clones. Where compared with another copy, unresolved V genes explain less than half of these, and the others have no known cause. This sample is represented by around 530,000 clones; roughly 72% of them were singletons. About 12% of the sample comes from the top ten. The sequenced sample was PBMCs. These receptor sequences come from a woman aged 35 to 49 in good health. Some clones in this sample may be carry-over from other donors' samples.

V is TRBV5-1 and J is TRBJ2-7; 8 bases align to TRBD1. Germline CDR1 and CDR2: SGHRS and YFSETQ. Germline trimming cut 4 bases from V and 4 bases from J; bases unmatched to any gene: 7. CDR3 size: 14 residues. The CDR3: CASSTSGGGYEQYF. CDR3 nucleotide sequence: TGCGCCAGCAGCACCTCAGGGGGCGGGTACGAGCAGTACTTC.

This CDR3 is CSVSPGQTYEQYF. The DNA of the CDR3 is TGCAGCGTTTCCCCCGGACAGACCTACGAGCAGTACTTC. The chain uses TRBV29-1 and TRBJ2-7; possible D gene TRBD1, 6 bases. The CDR3 covers 13 residues. In germline, CDR1 is SQVTM, CDR2 ANQGSEA. The V end lost 5 bases, the J end lost 2 bases, and 13 bases lay between the germline ends.

The chain is built from TRBV2 and TRBJ2-7; 8 bases are a match to TRBD1. V was pared by 2 bases and J by 1 base, with 4 bases of the junction left unmatched. CDR3 length equals 15 residues. CDR1 is SNHLY and CDR2 is FYNNEI in the germline V gene. The chain's CDR3 is CASSESWTGSYEQYF. As DNA, the CDR3 is TGTGCCAGCAGTGAATCATGGACAGGGTCCTACGAGCAGTACTTC.

This sequence joins TRBV28 and TRBJ1-4; D is undetermined. With 9 bases removed from V and 2 bases from J, the gap between germline ends came to 16 bases. Germline V CDR1 and CDR2: MDHEN, SYDVKM. The CDR3 runs to 15 residues. In nucleotides, the CDR3 is TGTGCCAGTATCTCCGGGTTTGAGACTAATGAAAAACTGTTTTTT. Its protein product is CASISGFETNEKLFF.

V is TRBV30 and J is TRBJ2-5; 11 bases agree with TRBD2. TRBJ2-7 explains the end of the DNA better; the J call may be wrong. Germline-derived CDR1 and CDR2 are GTSNPN and SVGIG (reference sequence). CDR3 length equals 15 residues. This CDR3 reads CAWRGTSGDSYEQYF. The CDR3 bases are TGTGCCTGGAGGGGGACTAGCGGAGACTCCTACGAGCAGTACTTC.